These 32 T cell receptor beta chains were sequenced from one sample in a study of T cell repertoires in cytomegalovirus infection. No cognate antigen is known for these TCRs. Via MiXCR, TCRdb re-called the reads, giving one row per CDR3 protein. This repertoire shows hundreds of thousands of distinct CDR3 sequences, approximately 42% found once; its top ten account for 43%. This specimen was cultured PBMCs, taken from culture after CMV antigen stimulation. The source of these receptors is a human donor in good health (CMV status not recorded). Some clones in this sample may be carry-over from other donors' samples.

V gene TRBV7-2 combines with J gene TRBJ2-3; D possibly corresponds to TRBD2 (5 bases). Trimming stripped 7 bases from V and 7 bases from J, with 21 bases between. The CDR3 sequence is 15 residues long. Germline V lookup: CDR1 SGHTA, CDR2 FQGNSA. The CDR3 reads CASTTDSATENTQYF. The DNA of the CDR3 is TGTGCCAGCACCACCGATAGCGCAACCGAAAATACGCAGTATTTT. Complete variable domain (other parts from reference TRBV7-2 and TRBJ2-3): GAGVSQSPSNKVTEKGKDVELRCDPISGHTALYWYRQSLGQGLEFLIYFQGNSAPDKSGLPSDRFSAERTGGSVSTLTIQRTQQEDSAVYLCASTTDSATENTQYFGPGTRLTVL.

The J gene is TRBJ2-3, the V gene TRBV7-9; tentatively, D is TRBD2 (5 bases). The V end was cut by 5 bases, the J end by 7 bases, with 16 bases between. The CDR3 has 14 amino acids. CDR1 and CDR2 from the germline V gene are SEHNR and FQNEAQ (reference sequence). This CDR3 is CASSPAGEINTQYF. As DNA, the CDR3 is TGTGCCAGCAGCCCCGCGGGTGAGATTAATACGCAGTATTTT.

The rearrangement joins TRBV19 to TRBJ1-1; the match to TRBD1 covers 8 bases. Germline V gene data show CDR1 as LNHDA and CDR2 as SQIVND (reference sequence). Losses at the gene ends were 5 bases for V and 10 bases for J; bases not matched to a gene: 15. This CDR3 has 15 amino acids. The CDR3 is CASSATGTGLVVAFF. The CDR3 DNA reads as TGTGCCAGTAGTGCGACCGGGACAGGACTCGTGGTAGCTTTCTTT.

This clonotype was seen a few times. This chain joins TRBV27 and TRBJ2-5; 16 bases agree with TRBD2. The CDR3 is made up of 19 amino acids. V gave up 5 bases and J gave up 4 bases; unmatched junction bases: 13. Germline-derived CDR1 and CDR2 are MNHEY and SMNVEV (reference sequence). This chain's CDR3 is CASSKRPPGLAGGRETQYF. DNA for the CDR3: TGTGCCAGCAGTAAACGCCCCCCGGGACTAGCGGGGGGGCGAGAGACCCAGTACTTC.

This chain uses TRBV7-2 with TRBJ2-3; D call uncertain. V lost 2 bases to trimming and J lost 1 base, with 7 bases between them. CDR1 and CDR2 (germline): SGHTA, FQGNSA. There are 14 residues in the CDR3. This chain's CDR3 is CASSLFTGTDTQYF. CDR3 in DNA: TGTGCCAGCAGCTTATTTACAGGCACAGATACGCAGTATTTT.

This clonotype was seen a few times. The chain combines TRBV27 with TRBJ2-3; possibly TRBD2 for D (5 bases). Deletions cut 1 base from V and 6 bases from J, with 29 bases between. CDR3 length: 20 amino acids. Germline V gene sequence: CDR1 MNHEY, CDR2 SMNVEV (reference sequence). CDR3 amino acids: CASSLWGLMERPTSQDTQYF. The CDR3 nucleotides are TGTGCCAGCAGTTTATGGGGTCTAATGGAGCGGCCGACGTCACAGGATACGCAGTATTTT.

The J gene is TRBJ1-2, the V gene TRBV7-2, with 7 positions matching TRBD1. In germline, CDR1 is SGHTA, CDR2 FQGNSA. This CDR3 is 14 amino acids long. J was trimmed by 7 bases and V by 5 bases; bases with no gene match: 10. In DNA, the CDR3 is TGTGCCAGCAGCCCCGGGCAGGGGGGCTTTGGCTACACCTTC. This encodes CASSPGQGGFGYTF.

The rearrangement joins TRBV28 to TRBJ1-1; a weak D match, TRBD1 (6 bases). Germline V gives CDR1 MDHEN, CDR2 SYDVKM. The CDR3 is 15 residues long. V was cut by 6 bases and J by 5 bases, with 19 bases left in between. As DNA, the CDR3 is TGTGCCAGCAGGGAACAGGGAAGGGTTGGGACTGAAGCTTTCTTT. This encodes CASREQGRVGTEAFF.

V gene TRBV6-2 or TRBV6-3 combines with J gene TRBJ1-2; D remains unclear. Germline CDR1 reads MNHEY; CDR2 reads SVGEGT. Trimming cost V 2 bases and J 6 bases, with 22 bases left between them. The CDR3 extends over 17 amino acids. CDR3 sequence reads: CASSYKKDLRGFDGYTF. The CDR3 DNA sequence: TGTGCCAGCAGTTACAAAAAGGACCTCCGAGGGTTCGATGGCTACACCTTC.

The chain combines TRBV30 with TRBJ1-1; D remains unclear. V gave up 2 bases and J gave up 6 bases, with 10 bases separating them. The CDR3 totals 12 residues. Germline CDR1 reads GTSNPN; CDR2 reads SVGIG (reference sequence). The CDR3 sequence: CAWSPGRAEAFF. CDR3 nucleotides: TGTGCCTGGAGTCCCGGGCGCGCTGAAGCTTTCTTT.

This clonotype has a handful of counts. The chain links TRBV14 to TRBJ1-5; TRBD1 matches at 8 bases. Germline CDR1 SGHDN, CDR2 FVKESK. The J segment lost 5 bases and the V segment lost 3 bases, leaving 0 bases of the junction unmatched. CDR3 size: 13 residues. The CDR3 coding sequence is TGTGCCAGCAGCCAGACAGGGGATCAGCCCCAGCATTTT. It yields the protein CASSQTGDQPQHF.

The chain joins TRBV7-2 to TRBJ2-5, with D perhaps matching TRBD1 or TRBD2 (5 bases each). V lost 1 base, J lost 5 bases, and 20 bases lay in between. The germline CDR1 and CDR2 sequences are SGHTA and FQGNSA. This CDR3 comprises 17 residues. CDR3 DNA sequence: TGTGCCAGCAGCTTAGTTTCTGGGTTTTGGGACGGGGAGACCCAGTACTTC. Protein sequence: CASSLVSGFWDGETQYF.

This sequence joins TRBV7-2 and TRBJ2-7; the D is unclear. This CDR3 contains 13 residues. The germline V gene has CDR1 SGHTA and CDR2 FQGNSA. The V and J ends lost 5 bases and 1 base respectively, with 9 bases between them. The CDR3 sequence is CASSISNSYEQYF. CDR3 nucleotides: TGTGCCAGCAGCATTAGTAATTCCTACGAGCAGTACTTC.

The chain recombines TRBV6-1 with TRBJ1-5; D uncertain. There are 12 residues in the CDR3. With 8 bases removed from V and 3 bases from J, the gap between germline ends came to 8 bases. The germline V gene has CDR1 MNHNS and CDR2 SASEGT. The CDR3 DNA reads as TGTGCCAGCCGAAACCCCAATCAGCCCCAGCATTTT. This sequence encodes CASRNPNQPQHF.

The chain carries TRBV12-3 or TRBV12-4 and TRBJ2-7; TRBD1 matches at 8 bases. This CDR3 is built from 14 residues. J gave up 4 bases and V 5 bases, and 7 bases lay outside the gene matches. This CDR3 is CASSQGALLYEQYF. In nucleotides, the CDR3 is TGTGCCAGCAGTCAGGGGGCCTTGTTATACGAGCAGTACTTC.

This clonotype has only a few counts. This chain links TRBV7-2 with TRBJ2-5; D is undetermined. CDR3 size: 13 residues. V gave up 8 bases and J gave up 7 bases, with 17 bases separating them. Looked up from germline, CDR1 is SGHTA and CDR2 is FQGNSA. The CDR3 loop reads CASSAVTRGTQYF. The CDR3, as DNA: TGTGCCAGCTCGGCGGTAACCCGAGGGACCCAGTACTTC.

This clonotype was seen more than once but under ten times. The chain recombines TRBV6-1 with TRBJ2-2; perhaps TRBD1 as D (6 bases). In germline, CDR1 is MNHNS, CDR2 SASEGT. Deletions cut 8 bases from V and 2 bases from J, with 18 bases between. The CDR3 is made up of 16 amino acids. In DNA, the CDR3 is TGTGCCAGCGGAAGGACAGCCGATACTAACACCGGGGAGCTGTTTTTT. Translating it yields CASGRTADTNTGELFF.

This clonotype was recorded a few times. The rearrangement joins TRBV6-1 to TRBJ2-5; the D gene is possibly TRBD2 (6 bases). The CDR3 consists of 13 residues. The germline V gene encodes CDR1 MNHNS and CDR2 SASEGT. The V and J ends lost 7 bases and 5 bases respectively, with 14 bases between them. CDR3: CASTLGLTETQYF. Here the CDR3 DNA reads TGTGCCAGCACCTTGGGACTTACGGAGACCCAGTACTTC.

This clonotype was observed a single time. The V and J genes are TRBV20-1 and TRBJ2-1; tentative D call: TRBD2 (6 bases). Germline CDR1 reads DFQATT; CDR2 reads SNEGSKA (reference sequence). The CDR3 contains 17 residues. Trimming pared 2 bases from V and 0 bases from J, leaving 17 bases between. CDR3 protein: CSARNPLSGSSYNEQFF. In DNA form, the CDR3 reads TGCAGTGCTAGAAACCCACTTAGCGGCAGCTCCTACAATGAGCAGTTCTTC.

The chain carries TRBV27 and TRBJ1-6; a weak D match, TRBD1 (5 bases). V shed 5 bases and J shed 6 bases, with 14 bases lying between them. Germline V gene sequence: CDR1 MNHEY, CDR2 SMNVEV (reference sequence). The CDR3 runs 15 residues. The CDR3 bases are TGTGCCAGCAGTCCGCTCCGCAGGGTTAATTCACCCCTCCACTTT. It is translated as CASSPLRRVNSPLHF.

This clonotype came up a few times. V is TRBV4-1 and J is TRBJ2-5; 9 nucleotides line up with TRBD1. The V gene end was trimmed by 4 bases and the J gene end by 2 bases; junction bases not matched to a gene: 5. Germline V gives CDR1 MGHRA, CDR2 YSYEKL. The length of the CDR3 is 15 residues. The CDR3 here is CASSLDRGYQETQYF. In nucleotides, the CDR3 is TGCGCCAGCAGCCTGGACAGGGGTTATCAAGAGACCCAGTACTTC.

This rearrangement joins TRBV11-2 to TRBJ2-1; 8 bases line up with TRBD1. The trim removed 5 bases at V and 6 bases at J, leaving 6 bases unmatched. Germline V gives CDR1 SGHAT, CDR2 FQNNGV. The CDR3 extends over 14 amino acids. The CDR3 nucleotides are TGTGCCAGCAGCACCCGGGACAGGTTCAATGAGCAGTTCTTC. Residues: CASSTRDRFNEQFF.

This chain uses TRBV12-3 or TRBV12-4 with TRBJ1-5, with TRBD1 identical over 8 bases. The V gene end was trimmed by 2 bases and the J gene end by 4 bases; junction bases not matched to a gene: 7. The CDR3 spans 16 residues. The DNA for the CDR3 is TGTGCCAGCAGTTTATACGGGACAGGACGGAATCAGCCCCAGCATTTT. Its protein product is CASSLYGTGRNQPQHF.

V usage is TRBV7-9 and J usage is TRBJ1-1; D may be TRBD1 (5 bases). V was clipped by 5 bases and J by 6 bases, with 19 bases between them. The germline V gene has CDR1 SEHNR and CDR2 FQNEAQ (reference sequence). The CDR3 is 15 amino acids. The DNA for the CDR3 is TGTGCCAGCAGCCCGGCATCCGGGACTAACTCTGAAGCTTTCTTT. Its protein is CASSPASGTNSEAFF.

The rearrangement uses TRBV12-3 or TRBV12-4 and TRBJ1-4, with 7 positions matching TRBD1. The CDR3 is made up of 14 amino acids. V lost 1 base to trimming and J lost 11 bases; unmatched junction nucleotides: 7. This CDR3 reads CASSLGQGTDKLFF. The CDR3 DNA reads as TGTGCCAGCAGTTTAGGACAGGGCACGGACAAACTGTTTTTT.

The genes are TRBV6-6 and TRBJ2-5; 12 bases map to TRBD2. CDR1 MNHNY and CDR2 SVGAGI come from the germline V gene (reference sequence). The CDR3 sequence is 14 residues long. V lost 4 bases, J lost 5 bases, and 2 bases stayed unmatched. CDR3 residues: CASSSGTSGETQYF. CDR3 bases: TGTGCCAGCAGTTCCGGGACTAGCGGGGAGACCCAGTACTTC.

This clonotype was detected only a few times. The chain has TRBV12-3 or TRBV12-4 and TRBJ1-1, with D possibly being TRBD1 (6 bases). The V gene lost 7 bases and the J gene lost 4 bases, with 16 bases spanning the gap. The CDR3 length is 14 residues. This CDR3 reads CASTRTGSGTEAFF. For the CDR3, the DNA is TGTGCCAGCACCCGAACAGGGTCCGGCACTGAAGCTTTCTTT.

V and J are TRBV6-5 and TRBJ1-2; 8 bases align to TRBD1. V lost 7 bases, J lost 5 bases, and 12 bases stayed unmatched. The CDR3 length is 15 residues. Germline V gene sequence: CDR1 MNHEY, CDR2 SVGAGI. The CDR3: CASTSGQGAGYGYTF. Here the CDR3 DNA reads TGTGCCAGCACCTCCGGCCAGGGGGCTGGATATGGCTACACCTTC.

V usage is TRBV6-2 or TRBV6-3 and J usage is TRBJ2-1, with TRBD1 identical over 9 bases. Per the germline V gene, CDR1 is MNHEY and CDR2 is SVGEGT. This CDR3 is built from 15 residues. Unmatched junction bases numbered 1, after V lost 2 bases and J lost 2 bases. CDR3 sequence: CASSYRQGAYNEQFF. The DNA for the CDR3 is TGTGCCAGCAGTTACAGACAGGGGGCCTACAATGAGCAGTTCTTC.

As DNA, the CDR3 is TGTGCCAGCAGCCCCGCCAAGGGGAACACTGAAGCTTTCTTT. Its protein is CASSPAKGNTEAFF. The V call is TRBV4-2, the J call TRBJ1-1; D gene unclear. The germline gives CDR1 LGHNA, CDR2 YNFKEQ. This CDR3 is built from 14 residues. Between the trimmed V and J ends, which lost 4 bases and 1 base, there was a span of 10 bases.

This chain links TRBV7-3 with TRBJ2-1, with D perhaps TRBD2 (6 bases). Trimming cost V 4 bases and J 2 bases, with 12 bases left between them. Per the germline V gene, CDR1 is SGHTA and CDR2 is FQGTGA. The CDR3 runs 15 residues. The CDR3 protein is CASSSWRGPYNEQFF. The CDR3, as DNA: TGTGCCAGCAGCTCCTGGAGGGGCCCCTACAATGAGCAGTTCTTC.

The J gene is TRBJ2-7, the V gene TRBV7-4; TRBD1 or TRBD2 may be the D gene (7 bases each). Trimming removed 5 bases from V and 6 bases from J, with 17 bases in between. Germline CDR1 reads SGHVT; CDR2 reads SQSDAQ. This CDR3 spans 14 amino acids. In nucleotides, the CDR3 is TGTGCCAGCAGCCCGGTTGACAGGGAGGGCGAGCAGTACTTC. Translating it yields CASSPVDREGEQYF.